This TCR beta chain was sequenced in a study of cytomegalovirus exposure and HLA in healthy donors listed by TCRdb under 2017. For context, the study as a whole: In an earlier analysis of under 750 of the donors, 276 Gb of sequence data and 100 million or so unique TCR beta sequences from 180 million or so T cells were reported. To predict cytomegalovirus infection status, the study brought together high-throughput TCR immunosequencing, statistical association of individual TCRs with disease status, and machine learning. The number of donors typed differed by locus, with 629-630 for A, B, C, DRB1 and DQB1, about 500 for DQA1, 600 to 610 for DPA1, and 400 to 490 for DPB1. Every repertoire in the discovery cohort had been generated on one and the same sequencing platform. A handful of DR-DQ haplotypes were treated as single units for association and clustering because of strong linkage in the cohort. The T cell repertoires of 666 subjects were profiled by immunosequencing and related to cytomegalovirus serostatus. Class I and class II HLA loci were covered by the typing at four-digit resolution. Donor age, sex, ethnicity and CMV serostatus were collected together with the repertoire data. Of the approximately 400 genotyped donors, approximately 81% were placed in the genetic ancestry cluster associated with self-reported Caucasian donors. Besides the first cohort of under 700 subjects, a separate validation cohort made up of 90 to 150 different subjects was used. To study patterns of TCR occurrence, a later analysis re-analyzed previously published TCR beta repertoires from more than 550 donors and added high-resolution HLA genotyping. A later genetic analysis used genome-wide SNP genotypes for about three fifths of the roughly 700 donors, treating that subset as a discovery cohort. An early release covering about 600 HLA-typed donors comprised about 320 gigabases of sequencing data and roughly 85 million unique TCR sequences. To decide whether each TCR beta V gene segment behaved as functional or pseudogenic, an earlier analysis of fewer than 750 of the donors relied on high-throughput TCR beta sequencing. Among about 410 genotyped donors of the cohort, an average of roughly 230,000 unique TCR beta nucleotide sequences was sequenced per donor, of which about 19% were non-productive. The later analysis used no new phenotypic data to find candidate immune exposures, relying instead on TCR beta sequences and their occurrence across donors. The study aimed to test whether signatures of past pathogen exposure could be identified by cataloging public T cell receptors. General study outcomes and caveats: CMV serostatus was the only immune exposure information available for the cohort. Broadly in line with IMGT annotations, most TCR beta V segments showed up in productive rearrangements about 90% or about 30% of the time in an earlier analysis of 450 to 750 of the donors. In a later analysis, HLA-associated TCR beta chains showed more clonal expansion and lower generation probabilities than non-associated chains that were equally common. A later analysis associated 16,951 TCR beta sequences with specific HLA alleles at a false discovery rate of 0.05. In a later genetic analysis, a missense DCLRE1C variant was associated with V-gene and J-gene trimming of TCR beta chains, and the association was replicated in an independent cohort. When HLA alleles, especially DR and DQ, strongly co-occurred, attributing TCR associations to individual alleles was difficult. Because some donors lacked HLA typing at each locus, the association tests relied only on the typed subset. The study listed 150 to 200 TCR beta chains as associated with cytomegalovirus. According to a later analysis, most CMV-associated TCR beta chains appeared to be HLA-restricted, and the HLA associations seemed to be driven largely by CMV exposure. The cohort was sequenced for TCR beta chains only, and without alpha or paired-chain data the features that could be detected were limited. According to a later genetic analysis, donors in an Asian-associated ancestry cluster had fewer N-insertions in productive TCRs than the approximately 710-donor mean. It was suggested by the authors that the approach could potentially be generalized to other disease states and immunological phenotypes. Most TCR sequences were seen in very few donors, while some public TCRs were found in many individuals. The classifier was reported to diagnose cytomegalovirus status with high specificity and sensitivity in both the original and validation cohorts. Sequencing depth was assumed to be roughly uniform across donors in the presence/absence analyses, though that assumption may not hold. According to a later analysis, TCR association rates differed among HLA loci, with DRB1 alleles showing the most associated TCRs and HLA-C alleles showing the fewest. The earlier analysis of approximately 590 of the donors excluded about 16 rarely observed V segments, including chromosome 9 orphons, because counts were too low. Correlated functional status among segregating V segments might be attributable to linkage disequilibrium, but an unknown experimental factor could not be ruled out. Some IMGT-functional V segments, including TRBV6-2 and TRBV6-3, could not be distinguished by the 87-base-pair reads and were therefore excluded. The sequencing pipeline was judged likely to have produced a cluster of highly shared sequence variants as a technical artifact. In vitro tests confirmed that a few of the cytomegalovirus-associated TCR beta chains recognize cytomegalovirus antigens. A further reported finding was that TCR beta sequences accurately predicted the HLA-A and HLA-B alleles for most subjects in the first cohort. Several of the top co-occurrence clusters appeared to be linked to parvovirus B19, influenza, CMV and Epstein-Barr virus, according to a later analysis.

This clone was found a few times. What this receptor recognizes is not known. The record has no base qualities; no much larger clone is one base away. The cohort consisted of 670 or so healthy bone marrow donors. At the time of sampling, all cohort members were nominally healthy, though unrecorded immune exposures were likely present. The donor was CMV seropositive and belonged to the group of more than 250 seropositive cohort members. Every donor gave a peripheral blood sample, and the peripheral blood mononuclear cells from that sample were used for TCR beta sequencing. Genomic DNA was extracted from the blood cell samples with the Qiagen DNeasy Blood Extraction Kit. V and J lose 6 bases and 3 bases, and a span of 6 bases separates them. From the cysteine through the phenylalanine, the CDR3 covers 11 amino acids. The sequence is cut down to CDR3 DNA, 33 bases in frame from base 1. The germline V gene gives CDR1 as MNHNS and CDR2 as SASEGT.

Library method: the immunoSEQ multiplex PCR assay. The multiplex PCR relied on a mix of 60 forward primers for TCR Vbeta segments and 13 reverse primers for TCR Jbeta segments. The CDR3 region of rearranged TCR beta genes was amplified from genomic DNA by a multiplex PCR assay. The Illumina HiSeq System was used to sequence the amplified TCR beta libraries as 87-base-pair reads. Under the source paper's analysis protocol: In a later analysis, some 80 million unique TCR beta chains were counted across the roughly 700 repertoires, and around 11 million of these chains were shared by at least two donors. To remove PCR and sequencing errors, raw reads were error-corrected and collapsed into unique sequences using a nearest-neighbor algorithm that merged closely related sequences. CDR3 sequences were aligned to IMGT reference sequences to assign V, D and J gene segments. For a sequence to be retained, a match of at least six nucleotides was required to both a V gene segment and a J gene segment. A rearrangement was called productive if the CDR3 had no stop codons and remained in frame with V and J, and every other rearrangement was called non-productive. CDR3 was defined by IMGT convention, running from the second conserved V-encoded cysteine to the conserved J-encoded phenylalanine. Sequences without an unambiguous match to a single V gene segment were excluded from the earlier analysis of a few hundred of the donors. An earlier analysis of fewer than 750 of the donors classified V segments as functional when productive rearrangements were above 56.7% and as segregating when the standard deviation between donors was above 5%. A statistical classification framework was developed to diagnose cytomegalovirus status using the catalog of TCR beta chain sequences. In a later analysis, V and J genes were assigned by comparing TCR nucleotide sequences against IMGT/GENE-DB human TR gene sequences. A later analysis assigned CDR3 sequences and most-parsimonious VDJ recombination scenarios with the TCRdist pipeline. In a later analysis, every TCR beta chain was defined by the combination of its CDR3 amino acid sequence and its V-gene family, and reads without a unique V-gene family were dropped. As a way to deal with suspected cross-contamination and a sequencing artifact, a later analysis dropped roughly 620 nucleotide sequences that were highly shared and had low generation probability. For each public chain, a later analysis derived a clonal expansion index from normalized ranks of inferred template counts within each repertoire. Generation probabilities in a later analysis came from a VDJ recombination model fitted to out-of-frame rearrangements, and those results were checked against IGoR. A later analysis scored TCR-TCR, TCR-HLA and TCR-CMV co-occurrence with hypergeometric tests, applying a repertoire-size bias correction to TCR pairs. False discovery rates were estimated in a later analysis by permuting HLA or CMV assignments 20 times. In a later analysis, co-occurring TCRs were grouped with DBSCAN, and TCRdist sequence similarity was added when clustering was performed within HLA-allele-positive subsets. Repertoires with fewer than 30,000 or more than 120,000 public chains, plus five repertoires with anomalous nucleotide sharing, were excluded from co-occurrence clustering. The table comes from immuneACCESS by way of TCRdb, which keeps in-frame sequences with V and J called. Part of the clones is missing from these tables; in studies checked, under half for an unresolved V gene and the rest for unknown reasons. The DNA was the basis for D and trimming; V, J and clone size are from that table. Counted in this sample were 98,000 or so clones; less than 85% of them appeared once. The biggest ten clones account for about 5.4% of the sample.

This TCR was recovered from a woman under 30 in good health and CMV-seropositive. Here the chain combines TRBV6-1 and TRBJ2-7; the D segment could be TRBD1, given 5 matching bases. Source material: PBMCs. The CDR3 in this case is CASRDIYEQYF. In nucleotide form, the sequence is TGTGCCAGCAGGGACATCTACGAGCAGTACTTC.